This passage covers 23 T cell receptor beta chains from one sample sequenced in a study of identical twins. TCRdb ran MiXCR on the 5' RACE reads and lists one entry per CDR3 protein. This sample yields fewer than 900,000 distinct CDR3 sequences, of which 21% are seen a single time; roughly 4.3% belongs to the top ten. The same data also contributed to another study, on T cells expressing NK-cell markers.

What was sequenced was PBMCs. The receptors come from a woman aged 18-30 years in good health.

This chain uses TRBV20-1 with TRBJ2-1, with D possibly matching TRBD2 (6 bases). V gave up 6 bases and J gave up 5 bases, with 14 bases separating them. CDR3 length equals 13 residues. Germline V lookup: CDR1 DFQATT, CDR2 SNEGSKA (reference sequence). CDR3 residues: CSAGGAGDNEQFF. The CDR3 region has the DNA TGCAGTGCAGGAGGGGCTGGAGACAATGAGCAGTTCTTC.

This sequence joins TRBV2 and TRBJ1-6, with D uncertain. Germline CDR1 and CDR2: SNHLY and FYNNEI. The CDR3 covers 14 residues. The V end lost 8 bases, the J end lost 11 bases, and 19 bases lay between the germline ends. In DNA form, the CDR3 reads TGTGCCAGCGAATTGGAAGGGAGTACGGCACCCCTCCACTTT. Translation gives CASELEGSTAPLHF.

This clonotype was observed a few times. This chain uses TRBV27 with TRBJ2-5, with 8 nucleotides matching TRBD1. The junction had 13 bases not matched to a gene; V was cut back by 5 bases and J by 5 bases. Germline-derived CDR1 and CDR2 are MNHEY and SMNVEV (reference sequence). This CDR3 is 16 amino acids long. As DNA, the CDR3 is TGTGCCAGCAGTCCCCTCGCCCCAGGGGGCTCGGAGACCCAGTACTTC. Amino acids: CASSPLAPGGSETQYF.

This clonotype occurred a few times. The rearrangement joins TRBV6-5 to TRBJ2-7; 7 nucleotides align to TRBD1. With V trimmed by 0 bases and J by 2 bases, 4 bases remained unmatched. Germline CDR1 MNHEY, CDR2 SVGAGI. This CDR3 has 15 residues. CDR3 protein: CASSYSGGPTYEQYF. Written as DNA, the CDR3 is TGTGCCAGCAGTTACTCAGGGGGCCCTACCTACGAGCAGTACTTC.

This clonotype was seen at least ten times. The V and J genes are TRBV28 and TRBJ1-2; 9 nucleotides line up with TRBD1. From germline, CDR1 is MDHEN and CDR2 SYDVKM. J lost 6 bases, V lost 6 bases, and 5 bases had no gene match. The length of the CDR3 is 13 residues. Written as DNA, the CDR3 is TGTGCCAGCAGAATACAGGGGGCGGATGGCTACACCTTC. It encodes CASRIQGADGYTF.

V is TRBV6-2 or TRBV6-3 and J is TRBJ2-1, with 9 bases that match TRBD2. V was pared by 8 bases and J by 5 bases, with 7 bases of the junction left unmatched. CDR1 and CDR2 from the germline V gene are MNHEY and SVGEGT. The CDR3 is 14 residues long. CDR3 DNA: TGTGCCAGCTGGGCTAGCGGGAAAAACAATGAGCAGTTCTTC. It translates to CASWASGKNNEQFF.

Worth noting for this clonotype: At one end, the junction sequence differs from germline, possibly due to a read error. The chain joins TRBV12-3 or TRBV12-4 to TRBJ2-7; 8 nucleotides line up with TRBD2. There are 13 residues in the CDR3. CDR3 residues: CASSLAGFGEQYF. In nucleotides, the CDR3 is TGTGCCAGCAGTCTAGCGGGCTTTGGGGAGCAGTACTTC.

V gene TRBV12-5 combines with J gene TRBJ1-2; 9 bases are shared with TRBD1. Germline loops: CDR1 LGHNT, CDR2 FRNRAP. CDR3 length: 15 amino acids. Trimming cost V 0 bases and J 3 bases; bases outside gene matches: 2. The CDR3 is CASGLVRDRDYGYTF. The CDR3 DNA reads as TGTGCTAGTGGTTTGGTCCGGGACAGGGACTATGGCTACACCTTC.

This clonotype appeared many times. This chain uses TRBV11-3 with TRBJ2-7, with D possibly TRBD1 on 6 matching bases. Germline V lookup: CDR1 SGHNT, CDR2 YENEEA. The V and J ends lost 5 bases and 0 bases respectively, with 11 bases between them. This CDR3 is built from 14 residues. The CDR3 sequence: CASSPGQISYEQYF. CDR3 nucleotides: TGTGCCAGCAGCCCTGGACAGATCTCCTACGAGCAGTACTTC.

The chain carries TRBV24-1 and TRBJ2-5; a weak D match, TRBD2 (5 bases). Germline V lookup: CDR1 KGHDR, CDR2 SFDVKD. The CDR3 has 15 amino acids. The germline V and J ends were trimmed by 3 bases and 4 bases, with 14 bases remaining between them. The CDR3 DNA sequence: TGTGCCACCAGTGATCCCCGGACGGCGGGAGAGACCCAGTACTTC. It specifies CATSDPRTAGETQYF.

The J gene is TRBJ1-6, the V gene TRBV6-2 or TRBV6-3, with D unclear. Germline V lookup: CDR1 MNHEY, CDR2 SVGEGT. This CDR3 region has 16 residues. V was cut by 6 bases and J by 7 bases, with 19 bases left in between. This CDR3 is CASRGQLGPKNSPLHF. CDR3 nucleotides: TGTGCCAGCAGGGGTCAGCTGGGCCCGAAAAATTCACCCCTCCACTTT.

V usage is TRBV10-3 and J usage is TRBJ2-7; a possible D gene is TRBD1 (6 bases). Deletions cut 4 bases from V and 2 bases from J, with 12 bases between. The CDR3 has 14 amino acids. The germline CDR1 and CDR2 sequences are ENHRY and SYGVKD. CDR3 in DNA: TGTGCCATCAGTGCCACGACAGGCACCTACGAGCAGTACTTC. This translates into CAISATTGTYEQYF.

V gene TRBV12-3 or TRBV12-4 combines with J gene TRBJ2-5, with D perhaps being TRBD1 or TRBD2 (7 bases each). The CDR3 runs to 16 residues. V lost 5 bases to trimming and J lost 5 bases, with 21 bases between them. The CDR3 loop is CASSQRGQRGRETQYF. As DNA, the CDR3 is TGTGCCAGCAGTCAAAGGGGGCAGCGGGGTCGGGAGACCCAGTACTTC.

V usage is TRBV6-5 and J usage is TRBJ1-1, with TRBD1 matching 8 bases. The CDR3 is 16 amino acids. The germline CDR1 and CDR2 sequences are MNHEY and SVGAGI. Losses at the gene ends were 6 bases for V and 10 bases for J; bases not matched to a gene: 19. CDR3 residues: CASSLLHDRGMVGAFF. CDR3 DNA: TGTGCCAGCAGCCTACTCCATGACAGGGGCATGGTGGGAGCTTTCTTT.

In its sample, this clonotype was seen many times. The V gene is TRBV9, the J gene TRBJ2-5, with D tentatively TRBD1 or TRBD2 (5 bases each). The germline gives CDR1 SGDLS, CDR2 YYNGEE. CDR3 length: 15 residues. With 3 bases removed from V and 5 bases from J, the gap between germline ends came to 17 bases. The CDR3 loop reads CASSAEGSFWETQYF. The CDR3 nucleotides read TGTGCCAGCAGCGCCGAGGGGAGTTTTTGGGAGACCCAGTACTTC.

V usage is TRBV12-3 or TRBV12-4 and J usage is TRBJ2-5; 7 positions match TRBD1. V gave up 6 bases and J gave up 4 bases; unmatched junction bases: 14. The CDR3 covers 16 residues. The CDR3 here is CASRTDRELPGETQYF. CDR3 coding DNA: TGTGCCAGCAGAACCGACAGGGAACTCCCCGGAGAGACCCAGTACTTC.

The chain joins TRBV7-2 to TRBJ1-1; possible D gene TRBD1, 5 bases. Trimming pared 2 bases from V and 2 bases from J, leaving 9 bases between. This CDR3 region has 14 residues. CDR1 SGHTA and CDR2 FQGNSA come from the germline V gene. CDR3 amino acids: CASSLYGDNTEAFF. For the CDR3, the DNA is TGTGCCAGCAGCTTATACGGGGACAACACTGAAGCTTTCTTT.

The J gene is TRBJ1-2, the V gene TRBV25-1, with a tentative D call TRBD1 (6 bases). CDR3 length equals 11 residues. V lost 8 bases and J 6 bases, leaving 10 bases between the germline ends. Germline V gene lookup returns CDR1 MGHDK and CDR2 SYGVNS. CDR3 sequence (DNA): TGTGCCAGCGGCGGGGGCAATGGCTACACCTTC. As protein: CASGGGNGYTF.

The rearrangement uses TRBV20-1 and TRBJ2-1, with no clear D. The germline V gene has CDR1 DFQATT and CDR2 SNEGSKA (reference sequence). This CDR3 comprises 13 residues. V was cut by 3 bases and J by 6 bases, with 12 bases left in between. The CDR3 reads CSARDPAFNEQFF. In DNA, the CDR3 is TGCAGTGCTAGGGATCCGGCCTTCAATGAGCAGTTCTTC.

This clonotype occurred a few times. The rearrangement links TRBV20-1 to TRBJ2-3; no clear D. The V gene's germline CDR1 is DFQATT and CDR2 SNEGSKA (reference sequence). With 5 bases removed from V and 3 bases from J, the gap between germline ends came to 6 bases. The CDR3 length is 11 residues. This chain's CDR3 is CSAYKTDTQYF. The CDR3 nucleotides read TGCAGTGCTTATAAAACAGATACGCAGTATTTT.

This sequence joins TRBV11-2 and TRBJ2-4; D is unclear. Per the germline V gene, CDR1 is SGHAT and CDR2 is FQNNGV. Trimming shortened V by 5 bases and J by 7 bases, and 12 bases separated the two germline ends. This CDR3 is 13 amino acids long. The CDR3: CASSMEFYNIQYF. CDR3 bases: TGTGCCAGCAGCATGGAGTTTTATAACATTCAGTACTTC.

The gene calls are TRBV9 and TRBJ2-6, with 7 bases that match TRBD1. In germline, CDR1 is SGDLS, CDR2 YYNGEE. The CDR3 covers 18 residues. V trimming: 4 bases; J trimming: 0 bases; junction bases outside the gene matches: 10. The CDR3 is CASSPAWTGSSGANVLTF. For the CDR3, the DNA is TGTGCCAGCAGCCCGGCCTGGACAGGATCCTCTGGGGCCAACGTCCTGACTTTC.

This clonotype was seen only a few times. The chain has TRBV6-2 or TRBV6-3 and TRBJ2-2; no definite D call. Trimming stripped 6 bases from V and 6 bases from J, with 11 bases between. This CDR3 is 13 amino acids long. Germline assignment: CDR1 MNHEY and CDR2 SVGEGT. Here the CDR3 DNA reads TGTGCCAGCAGACCCCTCATCGCCGGGGAGCTGTTTTTT. Translating it yields CASRPLIAGELFF.